These 17 T cell receptor beta chains were all obtained from the same sample, sequenced in a study of identical twins. TCRdb itself ran the 5' RACE reads through MiXCR, one entry per CDR3 protein. The data show a few hundred thousand distinct CDR3 sequences, roughly a tenth seen once. The material sequenced was memory T cells sorted from blood. The receptors derive from a man aged 50-60 years in good health.

The table lists this clonotype with many counts. J is TRBJ1-1 and V is TRBV6-2 or TRBV6-3; weak D call: TRBD1 (6 bases). V shed 2 bases and J shed 5 bases, with 21 bases lying between them. Germline assignment: CDR1 MNHEY and CDR2 SVGEGT. This CDR3 is 17 amino acids long. The CDR3 loop is CASSYDYGRGGLTEAFF. The CDR3 DNA is TGTGCCAGCAGTTACGATTACGGTCGAGGGGGATTGACTGAAGCTTTCTTT.

The sample holds a few counts of this clonotype. The DNA of the CDR3 is TGTGCCACCCCCCAAGGGGCCAAAAACATTCAGTACTTC. Protein sequence: CATPQGAKNIQYF. The chain has TRBV24-1 and TRBJ2-4; no reliable D call. V dropped 9 bases and J dropped 1 base, with 9 bases sitting between them. Germline-derived CDR1 and CDR2 are KGHDR and SFDVKD. The CDR3 runs to 13 residues.

In its sample, this clonotype was seen a few times. The rearrangement joins TRBV7-9 to TRBJ2-7; D is unresolved. Looked up from germline, CDR1 is SEHNR and CDR2 is FQNEAQ (reference sequence). This CDR3 has 13 amino acids. V lost 5 bases to trimming and J lost 1 base, with 9 bases between them. The CDR3: CASSPPRSYEQYF. The CDR3 DNA reads TGTGCCAGCAGCCCCCCCCGGTCCTACGAGCAGTACTTC.

This clonotype was detected a few times. The chain combines TRBV4-3 with TRBJ2-2, with TRBD2 identical over 10 bases. This CDR3 region has 16 residues. V was clipped by 2 bases and J by 4 bases; unmatched bases: 4. Germline CDR1 LGHNA, CDR2 YSLEER. This chain's CDR3 is CASSQQLAGSTGELFF. The DNA of the CDR3 is TGCGCCAGCAGCCAACAACTAGCGGGGTCCACCGGGGAGCTGTTTTTT.

At least ten counts were recorded for this clonotype. V usage is TRBV20-1 and J usage is TRBJ2-7; D not resolved. The CDR3 is 13 residues long. With 1 base removed from V and 2 bases from J, the gap between germline ends came to 9 bases. Germline V gene lookup returns CDR1 DFQATT and CDR2 SNEGSKA (reference sequence). The CDR3 DNA reads TGCAGTGCTAGAGGGACCTCCACCTACGAGCAGTACTTC. Protein sequence: CSARGTSTYEQYF.

CDR3 DNA sequence: TGCAGTGCTAGACGGGACTCTAGAAATTCACCCCTCCACTTT. It is translated as CSARRDSRNSPLHF. The chain recombines TRBV20-1 with TRBJ1-6, with a tentative D call TRBD1 (5 bases). CDR3 length: 14 residues. V lost 2 bases and J lost 7, with 12 bases in between. The V gene's germline CDR1 is DFQATT and CDR2 SNEGSKA (reference sequence).

This clonotype appeared many times. The gene calls are TRBV7-9 and TRBJ2-3; D possibly corresponds to TRBD2 (5 bases). Germline V gives CDR1 SEHNR, CDR2 FQNEAQ (reference sequence). This CDR3 comprises 15 residues. V gave up 2 bases and J gave up 7 bases, with 16 bases separating them. Here the CDR3 DNA reads TGTGCCAGCAGCTTAAGAGCGGAGGAGTTTTATACGCAGTATTTT. This gives the protein CASSLRAEEFYTQYF.

In its sample, this clonotype was seen many times. The chain is built from TRBV7-2 and TRBJ1-1, with 7 bases fitting TRBD1. Germline trimming cut 5 bases from V and 4 bases from J; bases unmatched to any gene: 10. This CDR3 has 15 residues. Per germline, CDR1 SGHTA and CDR2 FQGNSA. The CDR3 sequence is CASSRGQLLGTEAFF. As DNA, the CDR3 is TGTGCCAGCAGCCGGGGACAGCTATTGGGCACTGAAGCTTTCTTT.

This clonotype was counted a few times. The chain employs TRBV6-5 and TRBJ1-2; tentatively, D is TRBD1 (5 bases). Trimming pared 2 bases from V and 0 bases from J, leaving 10 bases between. From germline, CDR1 is MNHEY and CDR2 SVGAGI. This CDR3 spans 15 amino acids. In nucleotides, the CDR3 is TGTGCCAGCAGTTACGGGGGACGGTCTAACTATGGCTACACCTTC. The encoded protein is CASSYGGRSNYGYTF.

This clonotype was recorded many times. In DNA, the CDR3 is TGCGCCAGCAGCTTGGAGTCAGCCTCCTACGAGCAGTACTTC. Encoded protein: CASSLESASYEQYF. The chain carries TRBV5-1 and TRBJ2-7; no clear D gene. V shed 0 bases and J shed 0 bases, with 7 bases lying between them. The CDR3 totals 14 residues. Germline V lookup: CDR1 SGHRS, CDR2 YFSETQ.

This clonotype appeared a few times. V and J are TRBV11-2 and TRBJ2-3; D uncertain. The germline V gene has CDR1 SGHAT and CDR2 FQNNGV. The CDR3 has 20 amino acids. V lost 5 bases and J 0 bases, leaving 27 bases between the germline ends. The CDR3, as DNA: TGTGCCAGCAGCCTACAGCCCCGACGTACACCACCCTTTAGCACAGATACGCAGTATTTT. Translation: CASSLQPRRTPPFSTDTQYF.

This clonotype was seen repeatedly, ten times or more. The chain joins TRBV18 to TRBJ2-5; 9 nucleotides agree with TRBD2. Germline lookup yields CDR1 KGHSH and CDR2 LQKENI. The V segment lost 4 bases and the J segment 4 bases; nucleotides outside the gene matches: 4. This CDR3 has 14 residues. CDR3 sequence: CASSRSGSGETQYF. The CDR3 nucleotides are TGTGCCAGCTCACGTAGCGGGAGCGGAGAGACCCAGTACTTC.

The rearrangement uses TRBV6-5 and TRBJ2-7, with D maybe TRBD1 (6 bases). The CDR3 contains 15 residues. Germline CDR1 MNHEY, CDR2 SVGAGI. Trimming removed 0 bases at V and 4 bases at J, with 13 bases between. The CDR3 sequence: CASSYSHSGQYEQYF. Here the CDR3 DNA reads TGTGCCAGCAGTTACTCACACTCAGGACAGTACGAGCAGTACTTC.

This clonotype occurred many times. The chain joins TRBV7-3 to TRBJ2-7; TRBD2 matches 8 bases. Germline assignment: CDR1 SGHTA and CDR2 FQGTGA. The trim removed 2 bases at V and 3 bases at J, leaving 6 bases unmatched. CDR3 size: 15 residues. Here the CDR3 DNA reads TGTGCCAGCAGCTTAGCTAGCGGGTCCCTCTACGAGCAGTACTTC. Translated, it gives CASSLASGSLYEQYF.

The table lists this clonotype with a few counts. This chain joins TRBV4-1 and TRBJ1-1; D is unresolved. CDR3 length: 19 residues. The germline CDR1 and CDR2 sequences are MGHRA and YSYEKL. V shed 1 base and J shed 2 bases, with 23 bases lying between them. CDR3 sequence (DNA): TGCGCCAGCAGCCAAGGGGCTGTTGTGGTGCTCAGGACCAACACTGAAGCTTTCTTT. It specifies CASSQGAVVVLRTNTEAFF.

The gene calls are TRBV7-9 and TRBJ2-7; TRBD2 is a possible D gene (6 bases). Trimming shortened V by 2 bases and J by 4 bases, and 18 bases separated the two germline ends. The germline CDR1 and CDR2 sequences are SEHNR and FQNEAQ (reference sequence). This CDR3 region has 16 residues. Written as DNA, the CDR3 is TGTGCCAGCAGCTTAACTATTGGACTATCGCAGTACGAGCAGTACTTC. Its protein is CASSLTIGLSQYEQYF. The complete variable domain, with remaining parts taken from reference TRBV7-9 and TRBJ2-7, reads DTGVSQNPRHKITKRGQNVTFRCDPISEHNRLYWYRQTLGQGPEFLTYFQNEAQLEKSRLLSDRFSAERPKGSFSTLEIQRTEQGDSAMYLCASSLTIGLSQYEQYFGPGTRLTVT.

There are many counts of this clonotype. V and J are TRBV4-3 and TRBJ2-7; tentative D call: TRBD1 (6 bases). Per germline, CDR1 LGHNA and CDR2 YSLEER. V was pared by 0 bases and J by 4 bases, with 13 bases between. The CDR3 extends over 15 amino acids. The CDR3 nucleotides are TGCGCCAGCAGCCAAGAGGCGACAGGATCGTACGAGCAGTACTTC. Protein: CASSQEATGSYEQYF.